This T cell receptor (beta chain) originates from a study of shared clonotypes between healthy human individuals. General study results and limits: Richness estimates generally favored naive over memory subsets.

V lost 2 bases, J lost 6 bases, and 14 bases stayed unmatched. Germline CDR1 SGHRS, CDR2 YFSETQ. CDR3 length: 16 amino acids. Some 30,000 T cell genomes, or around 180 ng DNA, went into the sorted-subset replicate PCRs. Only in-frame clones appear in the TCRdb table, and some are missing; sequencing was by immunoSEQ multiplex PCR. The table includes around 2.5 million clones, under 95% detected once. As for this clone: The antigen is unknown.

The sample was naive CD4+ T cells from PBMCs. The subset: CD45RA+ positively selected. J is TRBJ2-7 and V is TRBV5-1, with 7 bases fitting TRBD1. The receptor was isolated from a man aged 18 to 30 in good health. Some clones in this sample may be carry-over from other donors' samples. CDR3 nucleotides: TGCGCCAGCAGCTTATGGACAGGAGTATTGGTTGCCGAGCAGTACTTC. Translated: CASSLWTGVLVAEQYF.